The present entry profiles one TCR beta chain with its context. Its target antigen remains unknown. Base-call qualities are not available, and no considerably larger clone is one nucleotide away. Libraries were made using the immunoSEQ multiplex PCR assay. The multiplex PCR relied on a mix of 60 forward primers for TCR Vbeta segments and 13 reverse primers for TCR Jbeta segments. Amplification of the CDR3 region of rearranged TCR beta genes was performed with a multiplex PCR assay on genomic DNA. Amplified TCR beta libraries were sequenced as 87-base-pair reads on the Illumina HiSeq System. The authors processed their data as follows. Across the 500 to 700 repertoires, a later analysis counted roughly 84 million unique TCR beta chains, 9.5 million to 12 million of which were shared by at least two donors. Raw reads were error-corrected and collapsed into unique sequences by a nearest-neighbor algorithm in which closely related sequences were merged to remove PCR and sequencing errors. CDR3 sequences were aligned to IMGT reference sequences to assign V, D and J gene segments. For a sequence to be retained, a match of at least six nucleotides to both a V gene segment and a J gene segment was required. A rearrangement was called productive if the CDR3 had no stop codons and remained in frame with V and J, and every other rearrangement was called non-productive. CDR3 was defined according to IMGT convention as the region running from the second conserved V-encoded cysteine to the conserved J-encoded phenylalanine. The earlier analysis of about 610 of the donors excluded sequences that lacked an unambiguous match to a single V gene segment. In an earlier analysis of some 590 of the donors, a V segment was called functional when productive rearrangements were above 56.7%, and segregating when the standard deviation between donors exceeded 5%. To diagnose cytomegalovirus status from the catalog of TCR beta chain sequences, a statistical classification framework was built. In a later analysis, TCR nucleotide sequences were compared against IMGT/GENE-DB human TR gene sequences so that V and J genes could be assigned. A later analysis assigned CDR3 sequences and most-parsimonious VDJ recombination scenarios with the TCRdist pipeline. A later analysis defined each TCR beta chain by its CDR3 amino acid sequence plus V-gene family, and excluded reads lacking a unique V-gene family. In a later analysis, 450 to 600 highly shared, low-generation-probability nucleotide sequences were removed to address suspected cross-contamination and a sequencing artifact. In a later analysis, a clonal expansion index for each public chain was calculated from normalized within-repertoire ranks of inferred template counts. In a later analysis, generation probabilities were computed using a VDJ recombination model fitted to out-of-frame rearrangements, and the results were checked against IGoR. In a later analysis, hypergeometric tests were used to score TCR-TCR, TCR-HLA and TCR-CMV co-occurrence, with a repertoire-size bias correction applied to TCR pairs. In a later analysis, false discovery rates were estimated by permuting HLA or CMV assignments 20 times. In a later analysis, co-occurring TCRs were grouped with DBSCAN, and TCRdist sequence similarity was added when clustering was performed within HLA-allele-positive subsets. Co-occurrence clustering excluded repertoires with fewer than 30,000 or more than 120,000 public chains, plus five with anomalous nucleotide sharing. In TCRdb, the immuneACCESS table is reduced to in-frame sequences with V and J assigned. These tables do not hold every clone; where another copy was compared, an unresolved V gene accounts for under half, and the others remain unexplained. D and trimming come from the DNA, and the V and J calls and clone size come from that table. The sample table contains 89,000 or so clones; only one count was recorded for just under 85% of them. The top ten clones comprise 5.6% of the sample.

In the germline V gene, CDR1 corresponds to SQVTM and CDR2 to ANQGSEA. V trim: 5 bases; J trim: 4 bases; unmatched bases: 11. The CDR3, cysteine through phenylalanine, is 16 amino acids long. The read is trimmed to its CDR3 DNA, 48 bases read in frame from base 1. The data belong to a study of cytomegalovirus exposure and HLA in healthy donors (TCRdb year 2017). At the level of the whole study: An earlier analysis of 587 of the donors reported 276 Gb of sequence data and approximately 120 million unique TCR beta sequences obtained from 180 million or so T cells. About 300 gigabases of sequencing data and approximately 91 million unique TCR sequences made up an early release that covered several hundred HLA-typed donors. The genetic ancestry cluster associated with self-reported Caucasian donors included around 76% of the 398 genotyped donors. The study aimed to test whether signatures of past pathogen exposure could be identified by cataloging public T cell receptors. The study profiled the T cell repertoires of about 640 subjects by immunosequencing and related them to cytomegalovirus serostatus. In addition to the first cohort of 666 subjects, a separate validation cohort of approximately 130 different subjects was used. To predict cytomegalovirus infection status, the study brought together high-throughput TCR immunosequencing, statistical association of individual TCRs with disease status, and machine learning. In a later analysis, previously published TCR beta repertoires from 666 donors were re-analyzed and high-resolution HLA genotyping was added so that TCR occurrence patterns could be studied. The later analysis used no new phenotypic data to find candidate immune exposures, relying instead on TCR beta sequences and their occurrence across donors. An earlier analysis of nearly 600 of the donors applied high-throughput TCR beta sequencing to assess whether each TCR beta V gene segment acted as functional or pseudogenic. Donor age, sex, ethnicity and CMV serostatus were compiled alongside the repertoire data. Genome-wide SNP genotypes for about three fifths of the 666 donors were used in a later genetic analysis, which treated that subset as a discovery cohort. All discovery cohort repertoires had been generated on a single sequencing platform. Both class I and class II loci were covered by HLA typing, at four-digit resolution. The number of donors typed differed by locus, with roughly 620-630 for A, B, C, DRB1 and DQB1, roughly 520 for DQA1, 600 to 610 for DPA1, and roughly 450 for DPB1. Five DR-DQ haplotypes were handled as single units for association and clustering, since linkage in the cohort was strong. Among approximately 370 genotyped donors of the cohort, an average of around 240,000 unique TCR beta nucleotide sequences was sequenced per donor, of which 15% to 20% were non-productive.

Study-wide findings and limitations: The classifier was reported to diagnose cytomegalovirus status with high specificity and sensitivity in both the original cohort and the validation cohort. Compared with the 666-donor mean, donors in an Asian-associated ancestry cluster had fewer N-insertions in productive TCRs, according to a later genetic analysis. Specific HLA alleles were associated with 18,000 or so TCR beta sequences at a false discovery rate of 0.05 in a later analysis. Because HLA typing was missing for some donors at each locus, association tests included only the typed subset. CMV serostatus was the only immune exposure information available for the cohort. Linkage disequilibrium might explain the correlated functional status among segregating V segments, but an unknown experimental factor could not be excluded. A total of roughly 160 TCR beta chains were listed by the study as associated with cytomegalovirus. An earlier analysis of some 560 of the donors showed that most TCR beta V segments appeared in productive rearrangements either about 87% or about 30% of the time, which broadly matched IMGT annotations. A further reported finding was that TCR beta sequences accurately predicted the HLA-A and HLA-B alleles for most subjects in the first cohort. In vitro tests confirmed that a few of the cytomegalovirus-associated TCR beta chains recognize cytomegalovirus antigens. The presence/absence analyses assumed that sequencing depth was roughly uniform across donors, and that assumption may not be true. Strong co-occurrence of HLA alleles, especially DR and DQ, made assigning TCR associations to individual alleles difficult. In a later genetic analysis, a missense DCLRE1C variant was associated with V-gene and J-gene trimming of TCR beta chains, and the association was replicated in an independent cohort. A later analysis found that HLA-associated TCR beta chains were more clonally expanded and had lower generation probabilities than equally common non-associated chains. In a later analysis, most CMV-associated TCR beta chains were found to appear HLA-restricted, with HLA associations seemingly driven largely by CMV exposure. In this cohort, only TCR beta chains were sequenced, and detectable features were limited by the absence of alpha or paired-chain data. Some IMGT-functional V segments, including TRBV6-2 and TRBV6-3, could not be distinguished by the 87-base-pair reads and were therefore excluded. Seventeen rarely observed V segments, including chromosome 9 orphons, were excluded from the earlier analysis of a few hundred of the donors because counts were too low. A cluster of highly shared sequence variants was judged likely to be a technical artifact of the sequencing pipeline. In a later analysis, the rate of TCR association differed among HLA loci, with DRB1 alleles having the most associated TCRs and HLA-C alleles having the fewest. The authors suggested that the approach could potentially be extended to other disease states and immunological phenotypes. In a later analysis, several top co-occurrence clusters were reported to appear linked to parvovirus B19, influenza, CMV and Epstein-Barr virus. Most TCR sequences were observed very rarely across donors, whereas some public TCRs were present in many individuals.

In total, approximately 690 healthy bone marrow donors made up the cohort. At the time of sampling, all cohort members were nominally healthy, though unrecorded immune exposures were likely present. The donor tested CMV seropositive, placing the donor among the approximately 290 seropositive members of the cohort. A peripheral blood sample was provided by each donor, and peripheral blood mononuclear cells were used for TCR beta sequencing. Genomic DNA was extracted from the blood cell samples with the Qiagen DNeasy Blood Extraction Kit. The V and J genes are TRBV29-1 and TRBJ2-3; the central 11 bases match TRBD1. This TCR was recovered from a woman under 30 in good health and CMV-seropositive. Sequencing was performed on PBMCs. The DNA sequence is TGCAGCGTTTCCGGACAGGGGGCGAGGGGCCCAGATACGCAGTATTTT. The translation is CSVSGQGARGPDTQYF.